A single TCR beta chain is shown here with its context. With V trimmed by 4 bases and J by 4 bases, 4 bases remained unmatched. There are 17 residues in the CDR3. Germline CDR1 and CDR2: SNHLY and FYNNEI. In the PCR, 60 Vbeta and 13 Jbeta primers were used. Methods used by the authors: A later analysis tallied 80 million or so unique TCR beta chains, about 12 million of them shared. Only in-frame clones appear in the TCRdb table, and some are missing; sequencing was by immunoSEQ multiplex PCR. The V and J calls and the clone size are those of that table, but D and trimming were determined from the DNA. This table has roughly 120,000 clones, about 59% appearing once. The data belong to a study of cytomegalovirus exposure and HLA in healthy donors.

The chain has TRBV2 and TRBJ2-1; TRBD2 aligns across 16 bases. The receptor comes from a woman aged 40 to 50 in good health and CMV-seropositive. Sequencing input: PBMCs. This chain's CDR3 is CASSVGTSGRDYNEQFF. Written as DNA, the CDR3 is TGTGCCAGCAGTGTGGGGACTAGCGGGAGGGATTACAATGAGCAGTTCTTC.